This entry lists 18 T cell receptor beta chains sequenced from one sample in a study of T cell responses to AZD1222 COVID-19 vaccine. Sequenced by immunoSEQ multiplex PCR; TCRdb stores in-frame clones only, minus some. Among 150,000 to 200,000 clones listed, 90% to 95% were seen once. This material consisted of peripheral blood, taken 28 days after the second AZD1222 dose. Receptors were obtained from an adult who received the AZD1222 COVID-19 vaccine.

The chain links TRBV3-1 (or the pseudogene TRBV3-2) to TRBJ2-5, with 10 bases that match TRBD1. The CDR3 spans 15 residues. V lost 3 bases and J lost 2; bases outside the gene matches: 3. The germline V gene has CDR1 LGHDT and CDR2 YNNKEL (reference sequence). In DNA, the CDR3 is TGTGCCAGCAGCCAGGGGACAGGGGATCAAGAGACCCAGTACTTC. It is translated as CASSQGTGDQETQYF.

The chain employs TRBV6-1 and TRBJ2-7; TRBD1 matches 7 bases. Germline V gives CDR1 MNHNS, CDR2 SASEGT. The length of the CDR3 is 12 residues. V shed 2 bases and J 7 bases; nucleotides not matched to a gene: 2. The CDR3 protein is CASSEYRGEQYF. CDR3 sequence (DNA): TGTGCCAGCAGTGAATACAGGGGAGAGCAGTACTTC.

This chain joins TRBV9 and TRBJ1-6, with 9 bases aligning to TRBD1. Per germline, CDR1 SGDLS and CDR2 YYNGEE. The CDR3 is 17 residues long. The V and J ends lost 4 bases and 7 bases, in that order; junction bases with no gene match: 12. The CDR3 protein is CASSFNALTGGNSPLHF. In nucleotides, the CDR3 is TGTGCCAGCAGCTTTAACGCGTTAACAGGGGGCAATTCACCCCTCCACTTT.

The chain is built from TRBV10-3 and TRBJ2-2; D unclear. The CDR3 runs to 15 residues. Germline CDR1 and CDR2: ENHRY and SYGVKD. The V and J ends lost 2 bases and 6 bases respectively, with 13 bases between them. As DNA, the CDR3 is TGTGCCATCAGTGAGAGGGTAGTTGGCGCCGGGGAGCTGTTTTTT. This encodes CAISERVVGAGELFF.

This chain uses TRBV19 with TRBJ1-2, with a possible D match to TRBD1 (5 bases). Trimming took 1 base from V and 3 from J, leaving 6 bases between them. Germline V CDR1 and CDR2: LNHDA, SQIVND (reference sequence). The CDR3 has 13 residues. CDR3 sequence: CASSIAGYYGYTF. The CDR3, as DNA: TGTGCCAGTAGTATAGCAGGGTACTATGGCTACACCTTC.

The chain is built from TRBV19 and TRBJ1-3; weak D call: TRBD1 (6 bases). V was trimmed by 5 bases and J by 1 base, leaving 15 bases between them. Germline lookup yields CDR1 LNHDA and CDR2 SQIVND (reference sequence). CDR3 length: 16 residues. CDR3 DNA sequence: TGTGCCAGTAGTCCTGGTGGGGGGCGATCTGGAAACACCATATATTTT. As protein: CASSPGGGRSGNTIYF.

The chain joins TRBV6-5 to TRBJ1-5; tentatively, D is TRBD1 (6 bases). CDR1 is MNHEY and CDR2 is SVGAGI in the germline V gene. Trimming removed 10 bases from V and 3 bases from J, with 16 bases in between. The CDR3 runs 14 residues. CDR3 residues: CATPSGTPNQPQHF. In DNA, the CDR3 is TGTGCCACTCCATCCGGGACACCCAATCAGCCCCAGCATTTT.

The chain is built from TRBV11-3 and TRBJ1-2; D uncertain. Trimming took 3 bases from V and 0 from J, leaving 8 bases between them. The CDR3 is made up of 14 amino acids. The V gene's germline CDR1 is SGHNT and CDR2 YENEEA. For the CDR3, the DNA is TGTGCCAGCAGCTTGGGCCCCGCTAACTATGGCTACACCTTC. Its translation: CASSLGPANYGYTF.

This clone was seen just once. The chain couples TRBV19 to TRBJ2-3, with 12 bases lining up with TRBD2. V dropped 7 bases and J dropped 3; count of bases not matched to a gene: 5. Germline values: CDR1 LNHDA, CDR2 SQIVND (reference sequence). The CDR3 loop spans 15 amino acids. In DNA form, the CDR3 reads TGTGCCAGTAATCCTAGCGGGGGGGTTACAGATACGCAGTATTTT. Protein: CASNPSGGVTDTQYF.

CDR3 amino acids: CASSYSPEAYGYTF. CDR3 coding DNA: TGTGCCAGCAGTTACTCGCCAGAGGCCTATGGCTACACCTTC. The rearrangement links TRBV6-5 to TRBJ1-2; D unresolved. The CDR3 has 14 amino acids. Trimming pared 0 bases from V and 4 bases from J, leaving 9 bases between. Germline values: CDR1 MNHEY, CDR2 SVGAGI.

J is TRBJ1-1 and V is TRBV6-1; 8 bases agree with TRBD1. This CDR3 contains 16 residues. Unmatched junction bases numbered 12, after V lost 0 bases and J lost 9 bases. The germline V gene encodes CDR1 MNHNS and CDR2 SASEGT. CDR3: CASSEARKSGGRKAFF. The CDR3 DNA is TGTGCCAGCAGTGAAGCGCGTAAATCAGGGGGCAGAAAAGCTTTCTTT.

The genes are TRBV6-5 and TRBJ1-4; D may be TRBD1 (6 bases). The CDR3 has 15 residues. Between the trimmed V and J ends, which lost 6 bases and 0 bases, there was a span of 11 bases. Per germline, CDR1 MNHEY and CDR2 SVGAGI. CDR3 DNA: TGTGCCAGCAGCCCACGACAGGCAACTAATGAAAAACTGTTTTTT. This codes for CASSPRQATNEKLFF.

The J gene is TRBJ2-7, the V gene TRBV5-6, with no clear D. Germline V gives CDR1 SGHDT, CDR2 YYEEEE. V dropped 4 bases and J dropped 0 bases, with 11 bases sitting between them. The CDR3 loop spans 14 amino acids. The CDR3 DNA reads TGTGCCAGCAGCACAGTCTCCAGCTCCTACGAGCAGTACTTC. This encodes CASSTVSSSYEQYF.

This chain uses TRBV20-1 with TRBJ2-1; no clear D gene. Germline CDR1 reads DFQATT; CDR2 reads SNEGSKA (reference sequence). The CDR3 loop spans 14 amino acids. Trimming cost V 3 bases and J 9 bases, with 18 bases left between them. This CDR3 is CSASLGSWLGEQFF. The CDR3 bases are TGCAGTGCTAGTTTAGGGTCGTGGCTGGGTGAGCAGTTCTTC.

The gene calls are TRBV7-9 and TRBJ2-1; TRBD2 agrees at 11 bases. After removal of 5 bases from V and 8 bases from J, the junction contained 5 bases not matched to a gene. The germline gives CDR1 SEHNR, CDR2 FQNEAQ (reference sequence). CDR3 length: 14 amino acids. The CDR3 region has the DNA TGTGCCAGCAGCCCCCAACTAGCGGGGGATGAGCAGTTCTTC. Its protein is CASSPQLAGDEQFF.

The V call is TRBV7-2, the J call TRBJ1-1; D possibly corresponds to TRBD1 (5 bases). CDR1 and CDR2 (germline): SGHTA, FQGNSA. V was trimmed by 6 bases and J by 0 bases, leaving 8 bases between them. This CDR3 contains 13 residues. CDR3 bases: TGTGCCAGCAGGAAGACAGTGAACACTGAAGCTTTCTTT. Amino acids: CASRKTVNTEAFF.

The chain recombines TRBV5-1 with TRBJ1-1; D is unresolved. Trimming cost V 0 bases and J 5 bases, with 14 bases left between them. Germline V CDR1 and CDR2: SGHRS, YFSETQ. This CDR3 contains 15 residues. The chain's CDR3 is CASSLAPTGGTEAFF. DNA for the CDR3: TGCGCCAGCAGCTTGGCTCCTACCGGCGGGACTGAAGCTTTCTTT.

The V call is TRBV2, the J call TRBJ2-7; no reliable D call. The length of the CDR3 is 14 residues. Trimming removed 2 bases at V and 3 bases at J, with 11 bases between. CDR1 and CDR2 (germline): SNHLY, FYNNEI. The CDR3 nucleotides read TGTGCCAGCAGTGAATTCATGAGCAGCTACGAGCAGTACTTC. It yields the protein CASSEFMSSYEQYF. The full variable domain, in which reference TRBV2 and TRBJ2-7 provide the parts outside the CDR3, is EPEVTQTPSHQVTQMGQEVILRCVPISNHLYFYWYRQILGQKVEFLVSFYNNEISEKSEIFDDQFSVERPDGSNFTLKIRSTKLEDSAMYFCASSEFMSSYEQYFGPGTRLTVT.